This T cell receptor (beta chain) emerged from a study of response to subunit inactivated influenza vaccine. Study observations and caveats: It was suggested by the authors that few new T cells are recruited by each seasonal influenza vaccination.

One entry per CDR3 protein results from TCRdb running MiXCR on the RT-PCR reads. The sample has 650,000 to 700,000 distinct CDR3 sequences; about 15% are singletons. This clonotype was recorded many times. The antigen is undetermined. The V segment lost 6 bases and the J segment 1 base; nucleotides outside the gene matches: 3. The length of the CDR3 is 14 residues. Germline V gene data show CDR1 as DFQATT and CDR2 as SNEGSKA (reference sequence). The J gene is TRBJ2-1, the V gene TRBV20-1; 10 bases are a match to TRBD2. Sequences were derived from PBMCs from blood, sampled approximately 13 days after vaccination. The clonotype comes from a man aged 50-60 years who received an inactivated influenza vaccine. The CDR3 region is CSAPGLASYNEQFF. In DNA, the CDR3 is TGCAGTGCGCCGGGACTAGCGTCCTACAATGAGCAGTTCTTC.